This T cell receptor beta chain is drawn from a study of blood T cell repertoires in COVID-19. Here immunoSEQ multiplex PCR was the method, and the copy in TCRdb shows in-frame clones only, minus some. This sample has 100,000 to 120,000 clones, with 82% found just once. CDR3 length equals 12 residues. Germline-derived CDR1 and CDR2 are MDHEN and SYDVKM. V was clipped by 3 bases and J by 7 bases; unmatched bases: 2. This sequence was found in a woman older than 75 with acute or convalescent COVID-19. J is TRBJ1-2 and V is TRBV28; 7 positions match TRBD1. The sample was peripheral blood. CDR3 in amino acids: CASSLTGFGYTF. CDR3 bases: TGTGCCAGCAGTTTGACAGGGTTTGGCTACACCTTC.